These T cell receptor beta chains were read from a single sample in a study of CD8 T cells in Susac syndrome. A single record per CDR3 protein comes from TCRdb applying MiXCR to the immunoSEQ multiplex PCR reads. The table shows about 300,000 distinct CDR3 sequences, with about 91% occurring only once. The sample comprised CD8+ T cells from PBMCs. The receptors were sampled from a human donor with multiple sclerosis. Both conserved end residues are part of each CDR3. D genes are given only for firm matches. Expanded clones are given a class, and other clones once, few, many or no size at all.

d_call	cdr3_length	v_call	clone_size	j_call	cdr3_aa	cdr3_nt
TRBD2	14	TRBV12-3/TRBV12-4	few	TRBJ2-7	CASSPAGYTYEQYF	TGTGCCAGCAGTCCAGCGGGATACACTTACGAGCAGTACTTC
-	13	TRBV13	-	TRBJ2-1	CASSPPQFDEQFF	TGTGCCAGCAGCCCCCCTCAGTTTGATGAGCAGTTCTTC
-	13	TRBV28	-	TRBJ1-2	CASSQGHQEGYTF	TGTGCCAGCAGTCAGGGACACCAAGAGGGCTACACCTTC
-	20	TRBV14	-	TRBJ2-1	CASSQGRLRIETPRYNEQFF	TGTGCCAGCAGCCAAGGGAGACTCAGAATAGAAACTCCTCGCTACAATGAGCAGTTCTTC
TRBD1	15	TRBV12-3/TRBV12-4	once	TRBJ1-5	CASSPTGQGAQPQHF	TGTGCCAGCAGTCCGACGGGACAGGGGGCTCAGCCCCAGCATTTT
TRBD2	15	TRBV19	few	TRBJ2-1	CASSPGLAGGNEQFF	TGTGCCAGTAGTCCCGGACTAGCGGGCGGCAATGAGCAGTTCTTC
-	14	TRBV11-1	-	TRBJ2-1	CASSLERADNEQFF	TGTGCCAGCAGCTTGGAGCGGGCGGACAATGAGCAGTTCTTC
-	14	TRBV12-3/TRBV12-4	-	TRBJ2-1	CASTQESSMDEQFF	TGTGCCAGCACGCAGGAGTCTTCTATGGATGAGCAGTTCTTC
TRBD2	18	TRBV6-2/TRBV6-3	-	TRBJ2-5	CASSYESGTSGGEETQYF	TGTGCCAGCAGTTACGAGTCCGGGACTAGCGGGGGAGAAGAGACCCAGTACTTC
TRBD2	15	TRBV6-1	-	TRBJ2-3	CASSRTSGSPDTQYF	TGTGCCAGCAGTAGGACTAGCGGGAGCCCAGATACGCAGTATTTT
-	14	TRBV6-5	-	TRBJ2-7	CASSYAGATYEQYF	TGTGCCAGCAGTTACGCGGGGGCGACCTACGAGCAGTACTTC
-	15	TRBV7-7	-	TRBJ2-7	CASSLGFGGSYEQYF	TGTGCTAGCAGCTTAGGGTTTGGCGGGTCCTACGAGCAGTACTTC
TRBD2	15	TRBV5-1	-	TRBJ2-1	CASSTTSGGANEQFF	TGCGCCAGCAGCACGACTAGCGGGGGGGCAAATGAGCAGTTCTTC
TRBD1	16	TRBV28	-	TRBJ1-3	CASRPRDRSSGNTIYF	TGTGCCAGCAGACCCCGGGACAGGAGCTCTGGAAACACCATATATTTT
-	14	TRBV7-9	-	TRBJ1-1	CASSLGDMTTEAFF	TGTGCCAGCAGCTTGGGTGACATGACCACTGAAGCTTTCTTT
TRBD1	13	TRBV4-3	-	TRBJ2-1	CASSHDRAWEQFF	TGCGCCAGCAGCCACGACAGGGCTTGGGAGCAGTTCTTC
-	13	TRBV4-3	-	TRBJ1-5	CASSQAVYQPQHF	TGCGCCAGCAGCCAAGCGGTTTATCAGCCCCAGCATTTT
-	15	TRBV19	once	TRBJ2-1	CASSLRDSLYNEQFF	TGTGCCAGTAGCTTGCGGGACTCACTCTACAATGAGCAGTTCTTC
TRBD2	17	TRBV28	once	TRBJ2-7	CASSFRGGLAGDREQYF	TGTGCCAGCAGTTTTCGCGGGGGACTAGCGGGAGATCGCGAGCAGTACTTC
-	14	TRBV12-3/TRBV12-4	-	TRBJ2-5	CASSIPGSQETQYF	TGTGCCAGCAGTATCCCCGGGAGTCAAGAGACCCAGTACTTC
TRBD1	16	TRBV27	-	TRBJ2-5	CASSLRPGTGKETQYF	TGTGCCAGCAGTTTAAGGCCCGGGACAGGCAAAGAGACCCAGTACTTC
-	15	TRBV3-1	-	TRBJ2-2	CASSPSLGDTGELFF	TGTGCCAGCAGCCCCTCCCTAGGGGACACCGGGGAGCTGTTTTTT
-	14	TRBV28	-	TRBJ2-7	CASSLGAGPYEQYF	TGTGCCAGCAGTTTAGGGGCGGGGCCCTACGAGCAGTACTTC
TRBD1	12	TRBV29-1	-	TRBJ2-7	CSVDQGANEQYF	TGCAGCGTAGATCAGGGGGCCAACGAGCAGTACTTC
-	14	TRBV7-9	few	TRBJ2-7	CASSLASTGSEQYF	TGTGCCAGCAGCTTAGCTTCAACAGGGAGTGAGCAGTACTTC
-	16	TRBV7-9	once	TRBJ1-1	CASSLEGGWMNTEAFF	TGTGCCAGCAGCTTAGAGGGGGGTTGGATGAACACTGAAGCTTTCTTT
TRBD2	20	TRBV6-2/TRBV6-3	-	TRBJ2-1	CASSYWALSSGESSYNEQFF	TGTGCCAGCAGTTACTGGGCCTTGTCTAGCGGGGAAAGCTCCTACAATGAGCAGTTCTTC
-	14	TRBV20-1	-	TRBJ2-7	CSALEQTRSYEQYF	TGCAGTGCCTTGGAACAGACTCGTTCCTACGAGCAGTACTTC
TRBD2	16	TRBV3-1	-	TRBJ2-5	CASSQGGLAGDETQYF	TGTGCCAGCAGCCAAGGTGGACTAGCGGGTGATGAGACCCAGTACTTC
-	14	TRBV6-4	-	TRBJ2-3	CASSDSKQGGTQYF	TGTGCCAGCAGTGACTCGAAGCAGGGGGGAACGCAGTATTTT
-	14	TRBV4-1	-	TRBJ2-2	CASSQVQNTGELFF	TGCGCCAGCAGCCAAGTCCAAAACACCGGGGAGCTGTTTTTT
TRBD1	14	TRBV29-1	-	TRBJ2-1	CSVDAGQGNNEQFF	TGCAGCGTTGATGCAGGACAGGGGAACAATGAGCAGTTCTTC
-	11	TRBV25-1	few	TRBJ2-1	CASSGSGEQFF	TGTGCCAGCTCCGGCAGCGGTGAGCAGTTCTTC
-	15	TRBV12-3/TRBV12-4	-	TRBJ2-1	CASSLSDTLGNEQFF	TGTGCCAGCAGTCTCTCGGACACGTTGGGGAATGAGCAGTTCTTC
TRBD2	14	TRBV25-1	few	TRBJ2-1	CASSDAGERSGQFF	TGTGCCAGCAGTGACGCGGGAGAGAGGTCAGGGCAGTTCTTC
-	13	TRBV4-1	-	TRBJ2-5	CASSQDNPETQYF	TGCGCCAGCAGCCAAGATAACCCGGAGACCCAGTACTTC
-	14	TRBV3-1	-	TRBJ2-1	CASSQGRYSDEQFF	TGTGCCAGCAGCCAAGGTCGGTACTCCGATGAGCAGTTCTTC
-	15	TRBV19	-	TRBJ2-1	CASSIGSRGHNEQFF	TGTGCCAGTAGTATAGGGAGTAGGGGCCACAATGAGCAGTTCTTC
TRBD1	17	TRBV25-1	-	TRBJ2-1	CASSDVFQGATREGQFF	TGTGCCAGCAGTGACGTCTTTCAGGGGGCGACTCGTGAAGGGCAGTTCTTC
-	15	TRBV4-3	-	TRBJ2-1	CASSQEATTYNEQFF	TGCGCCAGCAGCCAAGAAGCGACTACTTACAATGAGCAGTTCTTC
TRBD2	17	TRBV4-3	-	TRBJ2-2	CASSQDDAGGNTGELFF	TGCGCCAGCAGCCAAGATGATGCGGGGGGAAACACCGGGGAGCTGTTTTTT
TRBD2	18	TRBV4-1	-	TRBJ2-2	CASSDPDTSGGGTGELFF	TGCGCCAGCAGCGACCCGGACACGAGCGGGGGAGGAACCGGGGAGCTGTTTTTT